The rows below give T cell receptor beta chains drawn from one sample of a study of beta chain features in type 1 diabetes. This table comes from immunoSEQ multiplex PCR, and its TCRdb copy is limited to in-frame clones, with some not included. This sample has 250,000 to 350,000 clones, with roughly 15% found just once. The source material was central memory CD4+ T cells from blood. The origin of the receptors is a man aged 30 to 45 in good health. The conserved cysteine and the conserved F or W are not part of the CDR3 here. A D gene is named only where the DNA matches it firmly.

CDR3 length: 14; V gene: TRBV7-9; D gene: TRBD2; J gene: TRBJ2-1; CDR3 protein: ASSEIAGTSIDEQF
CDR3 length: 15; V gene: TRBV19; D gene: TRBD2; J gene: TRBJ2-5; CDR3 protein: ASSIRGSGGSRETQY
CDR3 length: 12; V gene: TRBV6-6; D gene: .; J gene: TRBJ1-5; CDR3 protein: ASSDNGGNQPQH
CDR3 length: 12; V gene: TRBV6-1; D gene: .; J gene: TRBJ2-7; CDR3 protein: ASSVDPRSYEQY
CDR3 length: 13; V gene: TRBV5-1; D gene: .; J gene: TRBJ2-3; CDR3 protein: ASTGGAISTDTQY
CDR3 length: 13; V gene: TRBV6-5; D gene: TRBD2; J gene: TRBJ2-4; CDR3 protein: ASIEGGTSGNIQY
CDR3 length: 11; V gene: TRBV2; D gene: .; J gene: TRBJ2-7; CDR3 protein: ASSRGWVYEQY
CDR3 length: 13; V gene: TRBV4-3; D gene: .; J gene: TRBJ2-1; CDR3 protein: ASSQEAGWGNEQF
CDR3 length: 13; V gene: TRBV6-5; D gene: .; J gene: TRBJ2-5; CDR3 protein: ASSYGGTREETQY
CDR3 length: 13; V gene: TRBV25-1; D gene: TRBD2; J gene: TRBJ2-1; CDR3 protein: ASSDPLAGRYEQF
CDR3 length: 12; V gene: TRBV5-1; D gene: .; J gene: TRBJ2-5; CDR3 protein: ASSLGRYQETQY
CDR3 length: 13; V gene: TRBV27; D gene: TRBD2; J gene: TRBJ2-1; CDR3 protein: ASSRLAGEYNEQF
CDR3 length: 14; V gene: TRBV9; D gene: TRBD1; J gene: TRBJ1-4; CDR3 protein: ASSVEGTGGYEKLF
CDR3 length: 14; V gene: TRBV9; D gene: TRBD1; J gene: TRBJ1-1; CDR3 protein: ASSVAMGTGNTEAF
CDR3 length: 13; V gene: TRBV7-2; D gene: TRBD1; J gene: TRBJ2-1; CDR3 protein: ASSLGSGGTNEQF
CDR3 length: 12; V gene: TRBV6-5; D gene: .; J gene: TRBJ1-2; CDR3 protein: ASSEGTEGGGYT
CDR3 length: 11; V gene: TRBV9; D gene: .; J gene: TRBJ2-5; CDR3 protein: ASSAVFGETQY
CDR3 length: 10; V gene: TRBV7-8; D gene: .; J gene: TRBJ1-6; CDR3 protein: ASSLVGSPLH
CDR3 length: 16; V gene: TRBV10-1; D gene: .; J gene: TRBJ2-1; CDR3 protein: ASSESRDVEEPYNEQF
CDR3 length: 17; V gene: TRBV23-1; D gene: TRBD1; J gene: TRBJ1-6; CDR3 protein: ASSQSPAPRQGRNSPLH
CDR3 length: 14; V gene: TRBV23-1; D gene: TRBD2; J gene: TRBJ2-2; CDR3 protein: ASIKTGPSGTGELF
CDR3 length: 11; V gene: TRBV6-1; D gene: .; J gene: TRBJ2-4; CDR3 protein: ATDDPAGNIQY
CDR3 length: 12; V gene: TRBV6-5; D gene: .; J gene: TRBJ1-5; CDR3 protein: ASSLAVRSGPQH
CDR3 length: 12; V gene: TRBV7-2; D gene: .; J gene: TRBJ1-1; CDR3 protein: ASSLAFTGSEAF
CDR3 length: 10; V gene: TRBV11-3; D gene: .; J gene: TRBJ2-2; CDR3 protein: ASSFPRGELF
CDR3 length: 12; V gene: TRBV7-2; D gene: .; J gene: TRBJ1-3; CDR3 protein: ASSTGFSGNTIY
CDR3 length: 13; V gene: TRBV6-6; D gene: .; J gene: TRBJ1-5; CDR3 protein: ASSFPLQGGQPQH
CDR3 length: 11; V gene: TRBV14; D gene: .; J gene: TRBJ1-2; CDR3 protein: ASSQTRGGGYT
CDR3 length: 9; V gene: TRBV5-5; D gene: .; J gene: TRBJ2-7; CDR3 protein: ASSPLTEQY
CDR3 length: 13; V gene: TRBV7-6; D gene: .; J gene: TRBJ1-6; CDR3 protein: ASSSDTGPNSPLH
CDR3 length: 14; V gene: TRBV18; D gene: TRBD1; J gene: TRBJ2-7; CDR3 protein: ASSPFVRDRVYEQY
CDR3 length: 13; V gene: TRBV5-6; D gene: .; J gene: TRBJ2-5; CDR3 protein: ASSRNPSPAETQY
CDR3 length: 10; V gene: TRBV30; D gene: .; J gene: TRBJ1-1; CDR3 protein: AWRTGNTEAF
CDR3 length: 11; V gene: TRBV6-5; D gene: .; J gene: TRBJ1-5; CDR3 protein: ASTETGGQPQH
CDR3 length: 18; V gene: TRBV30; D gene: .; J gene: TRBJ2-3; CDR3 protein: AWSVLLIVILSKYTDTQY
CDR3 length: 13; V gene: TRBV7-2; D gene: TRBD1; J gene: TRBJ1-2; CDR3 protein: ASSLRGDRPYGYT
CDR3 length: 11; V gene: TRBV30; D gene: .; J gene: TRBJ2-3; CDR3 protein: ASHVGGTDTQY
CDR3 length: 12; V gene: TRBV29-1; D gene: TRBD2; J gene: TRBJ2-7; CDR3 protein: SVGAGGGSYEQY
CDR3 length: 12; V gene: TRBV6-5; D gene: .; J gene: TRBJ1-4; CDR3 protein: ASSYWIGDEKLF
CDR3 length: 14; V gene: TRBV5-6; D gene: .; J gene: TRBJ2-6; CDR3 protein: ASSLRAITGANVLT
CDR3 length: 10; V gene: TRBV6-1; D gene: .; J gene: TRBJ2-3; CDR3 protein: ASSLHGDTQY
CDR3 length: 13; V gene: TRBV11-2; D gene: .; J gene: TRBJ1-4; CDR3 protein: ASSLAAYLNEKLF
CDR3 length: 12; V gene: TRBV12-5; D gene: .; J gene: TRBJ1-1; CDR3 protein: ASGGLSMNTEAF
CDR3 length: 13; V gene: TRBV10-3; D gene: .; J gene: TRBJ2-2; CDR3 protein: AIPGRTSNTGELF
CDR3 length: 11; V gene: TRBV6-1; D gene: .; J gene: TRBJ1-1; CDR3 protein: ASSETGSGEAF
CDR3 length: 13; V gene: TRBV11-3; D gene: TRBD2; J gene: TRBJ2-1; CDR3 protein: ASSEGGTSNNEQF
CDR3 length: 9; V gene: TRBV2; D gene: .; J gene: TRBJ2-2; CDR3 protein: ASQPSGELF
CDR3 length: 12; V gene: TRBV7-9; D gene: .; J gene: TRBJ2-5; CDR3 protein: ASSLGGGGETQY
CDR3 length: 13; V gene: TRBV7-8; D gene: .; J gene: TRBJ1-1; CDR3 protein: ASSTRMGKGNEAF
CDR3 length: 10; V gene: TRBV6-6; D gene: TRBD1; J gene: TRBJ1-2; CDR3 protein: ASKQGLYGYT
CDR3 length: 13; V gene: TRBV4-1; D gene: .; J gene: TRBJ1-4; CDR3 protein: ASSQDARGSEKLF
CDR3 length: 12; V gene: TRBV5-6; D gene: .; J gene: TRBJ2-3; CDR3 protein: ASSLETSTDTQY
CDR3 length: 16; V gene: TRBV29-1; D gene: TRBD1; J gene: TRBJ1-6; CDR3 protein: SAAAGQGQKMGNSPLH
CDR3 length: 15; V gene: TRBV7-9; D gene: TRBD1; J gene: TRBJ1-1; CDR3 protein: ASSQPPGAGGNTEAF
CDR3 length: 13; V gene: TRBV10-3; D gene: TRBD1; J gene: TRBJ2-1; CDR3 protein: ASSPTGAPYNEQF
CDR3 length: 14; V gene: TRBV4-2; D gene: TRBD2; J gene: TRBJ2-5; CDR3 protein: ASSQMSGRALETQY
CDR3 length: 13; V gene: TRBV5-1; D gene: TRBD1; J gene: TRBJ2-3; CDR3 protein: ASGTQGVGTDTQY
CDR3 length: 12; V gene: TRBV5-1; D gene: .; J gene: TRBJ1-1; CDR3 protein: ASIGDMGNTEAF